Below, 15 T cell receptor beta chains from the same sample are listed, as sequenced in a study of T cell repertoires in cytomegalovirus infection. These receptors lack a known antigen. TCRdb reanalysed the reads using MiXCR and keeps one entry per CDR3 protein. The table records 550,000 to 700,000 distinct CDR3 sequences, around 40% of them present only once. The sample here was cultured PBMCs, taken from culture after CMV antigen stimulation. The receptors here all came from a human donor in good health (CMV status not recorded). Some clones in this sample may be carry-over from other donors' samples.

The chain recombines TRBV11-2 with TRBJ2-7; 8 nucleotides line up with TRBD1. The germline V gene encodes CDR1 SGHAT and CDR2 FQNNGV. V trimming: 2 bases; J trimming: 0 bases; junction bases outside the gene matches: 9. The CDR3 contains 17 residues. DNA of the CDR3: TGTGCCAGCAGCTTACAATACGTAGGGACAGGCTCCTACGAGCAGTACTTC. It translates to CASSLQYVGTGSYEQYF.

The sample holds many counts of this clonotype. The chain uses TRBV7-2 and TRBJ2-1; 10 nucleotides agree with TRBD2. The CDR3 extends over 16 amino acids. The V and J ends lost 1 base and 9 bases, in that order; junction bases with no gene match: 9. The germline CDR1 and CDR2 sequences are SGHTA and FQGNSA. The CDR3 reads CASSLGPAGGPGEQFF. The CDR3 region has the DNA TGTGCCAGCAGCTTAGGACCAGCGGGGGGGCCGGGTGAGCAGTTCTTC.

CDR3 amino acids: CASSLTGWDTQYF. The DNA of the CDR3 is TGTGCCAGCAGTTTGACAGGGTGGGATACGCAGTATTTT. The chain links TRBV28 to TRBJ2-3; 7 bases agree with TRBD1. The junction had 3 bases not matched to a gene; V was cut back by 3 bases and J by 6 bases. CDR3 length: 13 amino acids. Germline values: CDR1 MDHEN, CDR2 SYDVKM.

The chain recombines TRBV2 with TRBJ2-5; D remains unclear. V was shortened by 1 base and J by 2 bases, with 8 bases between the two germline ends. CDR1 and CDR2 from the germline V gene are SNHLY and FYNNEI. This CDR3 has 14 residues. CDR3 DNA: TGTGCCAGCAGTGAAGAGAGGATTCAAGAGACCCAGTACTTC. Translation gives CASSEERIQETQYF.

This rearrangement joins TRBV15 to TRBJ2-7, with D hard to call. The ends were cut back, 0 bases at V and 6 bases at J, with 12 bases in the middle. The CDR3 sequence is 14 residues long. CDR1 is LNHNV, CDR2 YYDKDF, per germline (reference sequence). The CDR3 here is CATSRDLGWGEQYF. The CDR3 DNA follows: TGTGCCACCAGCAGAGATCTCGGGTGGGGCGAGCAGTACTTC.

J is TRBJ2-5 and V is TRBV7-2; 12 nucleotides agree with TRBD2. V lost 10 bases, J lost 4 bases, and 7 bases stayed unmatched. Germline assignment: CDR1 SGHTA and CDR2 FQGNSA. This CDR3 spans 14 amino acids. Written as DNA, the CDR3 is TGTGCCACCCGGACTAGCGGGAACGCAGAGACCCAGTACTTC. Amino acid sequence: CATRTSGNAETQYF. Looking up the rest from reference TRBV7-2 and TRBJ2-5 gives the full variable domain: GAGVSQSPSNKVTEKGKDVELRCDPISGHTALYWYRQSLGQGLEFLIYFQGNSAPDKSGLPSDRFSAERTGGSVSTLTIQRTQQEDSAVYLCATRTSGNAETQYFGPGTRLLVL.

This clonotype was picked up many times. The chain links TRBV7-2 to TRBJ2-7, with 8 bases lining up with TRBD1. The V gene's germline CDR1 is SGHTA and CDR2 FQGNSA. The CDR3 is 15 amino acids. The ends lost 5 bases at V and 4 bases at J; junction bases unmatched: 10. This chain's CDR3 is CASSIKGTGLYEQYF. The CDR3 DNA reads as TGTGCCAGCAGCATAAAAGGGACAGGACTGTACGAGCAGTACTTC.

This clonotype was seen repeatedly, ten times or more. The rearrangement joins TRBV7-2 to TRBJ1-6; D is possibly TRBD1 (5 bases). This CDR3 has 14 amino acids. Trimming took off 5 bases at V and 8 bases at J, with 13 bases between the two ends. Germline CDR1 is SGHTA and CDR2 is FQGNSA. CDR3 loop: CASSRAGGHSPLHF. CDR3 sequence (DNA): TGTGCCAGCAGCCGCGCCGGGGGTCATTCACCCCTCCACTTT.

The J gene is TRBJ2-3, the V gene TRBV29-1, with D unresolved. Germline V lookup: CDR1 SQVTM, CDR2 ANQGSEA. This CDR3 comprises 14 residues. With 1 base removed from V and 0 bases from J, the gap between germline ends came to 8 bases. The CDR3, as DNA: TGCAGCGTTGAAGGCGGACGGAGCACAGATACGCAGTATTTT. Its protein is CSVEGGRSTDTQYF.

Only a few counts were recorded for this clonotype. The chain combines TRBV7-9 with TRBJ1-4, with 7 bases fitting TRBD1. Trimming took 5 bases from V and 11 from J; bases not matched to a gene: 17. CDR1 SEHNR and CDR2 FQNEAQ come from the germline V gene (reference sequence). The CDR3 is made up of 16 amino acids. The CDR3, as DNA: TGTGCCAGCAGCCGCTCCCCCGGGACAGATTTCGGGAAACTGTTTTTT. The encoded protein is CASSRSPGTDFGKLFF.

A few counts support this clonotype. V is TRBV5-1 and J is TRBJ2-7; 7 positions agree with TRBD1. The CDR3 length is 12 residues. Unmatched junction bases numbered 2, after V lost 7 bases and J lost 1 base. Per germline, CDR1 SGHRS and CDR2 YFSETQ. For the CDR3, the DNA is TGCGCCAGCTCGACAGGGTCCTACGAGCAGTACTTC. It yields the protein CASSTGSYEQYF.

V is TRBV7-2 and J is TRBJ2-5, with D unclear. The CDR3 contains 11 residues. Germline V gene lookup returns CDR1 SGHTA and CDR2 FQGNSA. V shed 1 base and J shed 7 bases, with 4 bases lying between them. CDR3: CASSLVVTQYF. In DNA form, the CDR3 reads TGTGCCAGCAGCTTAGTGGTGACCCAGTACTTC.

This chain uses TRBV10-3 with TRBJ2-3; D not certain. V was shortened by 3 bases and J by 0 bases, with 10 bases between the two germline ends. Per the germline V gene, CDR1 is ENHRY and CDR2 is SYGVKD. The CDR3 has 15 residues. The CDR3 is CAISDPQRSTDTQYF. The CDR3 bases are TGTGCCATCAGTGATCCCCAGAGGAGCACAGATACGCAGTATTTT.

The J gene is TRBJ2-7, the V gene TRBV7-9; no reliable D call. The germline V and J ends were trimmed by 4 bases and 2 bases, with 18 bases remaining between them. The V gene's germline CDR1 is SEHNR and CDR2 FQNEAQ (reference sequence). This CDR3 comprises 16 residues. Here the CDR3 reads CASSSTNYNRPYEQYF. CDR3 coding DNA: TGTGCCAGCAGCTCCACCAACTATAATCGGCCCTACGAGCAGTACTTC.

The CDR3 protein is CASSPGLAGVRGETQYF. For the CDR3, the DNA is TGTGCCAGCAGCCCGGGACTAGCGGGGGTCCGGGGAGAGACCCAGTACTTC. The J gene is TRBJ2-5, the V gene TRBV3-1; TRBD2 matches 14 bases. This CDR3 contains 17 residues. Germline assignment: CDR1 LGHDT and CDR2 YNNKEL (reference sequence). V trimming: 4 bases; J trimming: 4 bases; junction bases outside the gene matches: 8.